Below, one T cell receptor beta chain is given with its context. Antigen specificity is unknown. A clone one base away is much larger, so this may be a read error. The data originate from a study of tumor and adjacent non-tumor tissue in lung cancer. Study-level background: The patients, 9 to 11 men and 5 women, were roughly 30 to 80 with stage I to III disease. Some 4.2 million productive TCRbeta reads were obtained per sample on average.

A modified ARM-PCR protocol with three rounds of nested PCR amplified TCRbeta. One entry per CDR3 protein results from TCRdb running MiXCR on the multiplex PCR reads. This table holds around 75,000 distinct CDR3 sequences, around 65% found once. The CDR3 is 21 amino acids. The germline V gene encodes CDR1 MNHNS and CDR2 SASEGT. V was pared by 3 bases and J by 2 bases, with 29 bases between. Study-wide results and limits: Higher tumor TCR diversity was associated with shorter survival. In normal lung, the top 100 clones were significantly more dominant than in tumor.

This sample's RNA came from whole unsorted tissue. This non-tumor lung sample came from over 3 cm beyond the tumor edge. Sample: distant non-tumor lung tissue. This receptor was obtained from a woman between 45 and 60 years old with non-small cell lung cancer. The V call is TRBV6-1, the J call TRBJ2-1, with TRBD1 as a possible D gene (5 bases). The CDR3 here is CASSERRLDFLFSTAYNEQFF. DNA for the CDR3: TGTGCCAGCAGTGAGCGCCGGTTAGACTTCTTATTCTCGACAGCCTACAATGAGCAGTTCTTC.